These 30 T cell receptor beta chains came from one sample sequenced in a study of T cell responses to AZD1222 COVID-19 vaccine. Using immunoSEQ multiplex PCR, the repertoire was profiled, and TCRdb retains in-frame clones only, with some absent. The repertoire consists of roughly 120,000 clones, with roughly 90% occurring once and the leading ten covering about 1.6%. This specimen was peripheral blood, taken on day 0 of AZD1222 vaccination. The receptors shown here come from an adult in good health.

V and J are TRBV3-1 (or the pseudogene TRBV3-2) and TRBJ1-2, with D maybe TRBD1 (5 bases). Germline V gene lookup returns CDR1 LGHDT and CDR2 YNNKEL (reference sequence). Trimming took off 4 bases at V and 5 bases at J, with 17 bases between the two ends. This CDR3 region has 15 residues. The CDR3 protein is CASSPWTRSKYGYTF. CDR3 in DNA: TGTGCCAGCAGCCCGTGGACAAGGAGCAAATATGGCTACACCTTC.

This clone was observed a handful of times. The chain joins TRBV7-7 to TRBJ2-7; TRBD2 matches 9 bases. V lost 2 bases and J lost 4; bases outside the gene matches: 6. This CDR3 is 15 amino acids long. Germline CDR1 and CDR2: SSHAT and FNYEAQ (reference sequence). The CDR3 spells CASSLTSSGKYEQYF. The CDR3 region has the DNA TGTGCCAGCAGCTTAACTTCTAGCGGGAAGTACGAGCAGTACTTC.

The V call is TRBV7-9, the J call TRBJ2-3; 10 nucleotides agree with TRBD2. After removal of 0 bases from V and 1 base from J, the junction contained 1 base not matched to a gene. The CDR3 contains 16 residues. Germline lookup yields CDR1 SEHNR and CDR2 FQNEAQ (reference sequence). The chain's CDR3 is CASSLASGGRTDTQYF. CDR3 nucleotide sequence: TGTGCCAGCAGCTTAGCTAGCGGGGGGCGCACAGATACGCAGTATTTT.

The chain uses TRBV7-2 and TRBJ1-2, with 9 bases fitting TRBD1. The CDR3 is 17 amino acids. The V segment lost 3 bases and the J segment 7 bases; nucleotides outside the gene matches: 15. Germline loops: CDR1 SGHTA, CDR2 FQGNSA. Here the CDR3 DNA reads TGTGCCAGCAGCTTCGACCTCGGGACAGGGTTGTTGGTTGGCTACACCTTC. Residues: CASSFDLGTGLLVGYTF.

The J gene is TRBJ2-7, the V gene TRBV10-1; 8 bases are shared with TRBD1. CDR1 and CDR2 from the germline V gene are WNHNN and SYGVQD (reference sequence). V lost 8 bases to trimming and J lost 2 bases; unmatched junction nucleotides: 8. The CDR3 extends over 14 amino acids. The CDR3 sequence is CASGPPGQAYEQYF. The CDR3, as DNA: TGCGCCAGCGGACCTCCGGGACAGGCCTACGAGCAGTACTTC.

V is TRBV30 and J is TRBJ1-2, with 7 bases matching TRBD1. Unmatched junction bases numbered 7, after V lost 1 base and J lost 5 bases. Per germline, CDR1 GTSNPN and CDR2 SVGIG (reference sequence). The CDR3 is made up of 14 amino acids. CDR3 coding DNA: TGTGCCTGGAGTGCAGGGGGTGTAGGGTATGGCTACACCTTC. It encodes CAWSAGGVGYGYTF.

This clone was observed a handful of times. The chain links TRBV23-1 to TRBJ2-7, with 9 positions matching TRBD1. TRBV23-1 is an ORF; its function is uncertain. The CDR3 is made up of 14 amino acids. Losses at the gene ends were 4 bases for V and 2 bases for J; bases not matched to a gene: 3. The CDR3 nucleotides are TGCGCCAGCAGTCGGACAGGGGTCGCCTACGAGCAGTACTTC. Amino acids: CASSRTGVAYEQYF.

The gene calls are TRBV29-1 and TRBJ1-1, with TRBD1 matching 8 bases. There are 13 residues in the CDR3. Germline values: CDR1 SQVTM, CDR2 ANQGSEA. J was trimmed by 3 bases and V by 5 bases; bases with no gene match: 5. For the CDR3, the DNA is TGCAGCGTTACCTTGGACAGGGACACTGAAGCTTTCTTT. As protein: CSVTLDRDTEAFF.

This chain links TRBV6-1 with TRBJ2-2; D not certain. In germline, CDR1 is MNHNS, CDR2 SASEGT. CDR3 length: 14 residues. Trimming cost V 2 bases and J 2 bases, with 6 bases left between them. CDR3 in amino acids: CASSEFRNTGELFF. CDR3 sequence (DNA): TGTGCCAGCAGTGAATTCCGAAACACCGGGGAGCTGTTTTTT.

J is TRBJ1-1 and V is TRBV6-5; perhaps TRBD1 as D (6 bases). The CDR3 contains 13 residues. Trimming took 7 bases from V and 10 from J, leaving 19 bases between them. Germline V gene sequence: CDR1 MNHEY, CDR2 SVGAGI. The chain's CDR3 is CASTRTSGVRAFF. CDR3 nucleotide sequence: TGTGCCAGCACCCGAACTTCAGGGGTGAGAGCTTTCTTT.

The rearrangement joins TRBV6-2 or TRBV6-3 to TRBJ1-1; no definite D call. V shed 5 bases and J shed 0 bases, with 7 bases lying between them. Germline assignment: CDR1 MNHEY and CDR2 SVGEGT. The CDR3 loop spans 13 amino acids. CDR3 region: CASSDLLNTEAFF. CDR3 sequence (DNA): TGTGCCAGCAGTGATCTACTGAACACTGAAGCTTTCTTT.

As DNA, the CDR3 is TGTGCCAGCAGACTCTCCGGGGCTGGAAACACCATATATTTT. As protein: CASRLSGAGNTIYF. The chain has TRBV27 and TRBJ1-3, with D hard to call. The CDR3 spans 14 residues. V lost 6 bases and J 2 bases, leaving 11 bases between the germline ends. Germline CDR1 reads MNHEY; CDR2 reads SMNVEV (reference sequence).

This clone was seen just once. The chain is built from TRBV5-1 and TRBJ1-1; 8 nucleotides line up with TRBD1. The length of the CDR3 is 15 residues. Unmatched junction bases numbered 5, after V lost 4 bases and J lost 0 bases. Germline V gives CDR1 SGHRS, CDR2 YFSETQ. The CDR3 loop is CASSGATGVNTEAFF. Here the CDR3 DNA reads TGCGCCAGCAGCGGGGCGACAGGGGTGAACACTGAAGCTTTCTTT.

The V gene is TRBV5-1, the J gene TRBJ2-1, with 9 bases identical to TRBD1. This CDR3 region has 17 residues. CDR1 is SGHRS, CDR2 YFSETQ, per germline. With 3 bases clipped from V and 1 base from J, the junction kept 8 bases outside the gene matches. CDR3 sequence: CASSWTGDVWSYNEQFF. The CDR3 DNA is TGCGCCAGCAGCTGGACAGGGGACGTATGGTCCTACAATGAGCAGTTCTTC. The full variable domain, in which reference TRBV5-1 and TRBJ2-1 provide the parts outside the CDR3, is KAGVTQTPRYLIKTRGQQVTLSCSPISGHRSVSWYQQTPGQGLQFLFEYFSETQRNKGNFPGRFSGRQFSNSRSEMNVSTLELGDSALYLCASSWTGDVWSYNEQFFGPGTRLTVL.

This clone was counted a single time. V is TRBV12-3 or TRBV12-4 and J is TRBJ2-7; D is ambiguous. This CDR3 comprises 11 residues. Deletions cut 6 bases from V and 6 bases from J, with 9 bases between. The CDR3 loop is CASRESGEQYF. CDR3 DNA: TGTGCCAGCAGAGAATCTGGCGAGCAGTACTTC.

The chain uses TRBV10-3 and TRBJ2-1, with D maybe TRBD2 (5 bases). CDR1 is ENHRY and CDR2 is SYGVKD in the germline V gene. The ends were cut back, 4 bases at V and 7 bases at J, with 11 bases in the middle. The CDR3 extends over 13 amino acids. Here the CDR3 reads CAISGNGDNEQFF. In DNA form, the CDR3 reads TGTGCCATCAGTGGTAACGGGGATAATGAGCAGTTCTTC.

The CDR3 DNA sequence: TGCAGCGTTGAAAAGGGTCAGAGTTATGGCTACACCTTC. Translating it yields CSVEKGQSYGYTF. V gene TRBV29-1 combines with J gene TRBJ1-2; D is ambiguous. The CDR3 has 13 amino acids. Deletions cut 2 bases from V and 5 bases from J, with 12 bases between. Germline values: CDR1 SQVTM, CDR2 ANQGSEA.

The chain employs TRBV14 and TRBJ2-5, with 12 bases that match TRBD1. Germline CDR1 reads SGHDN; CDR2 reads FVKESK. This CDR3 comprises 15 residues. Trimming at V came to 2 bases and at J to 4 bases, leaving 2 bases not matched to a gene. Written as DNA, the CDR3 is TGTGCCAGCAGCCAACGGGGACAGGGGGCAGAGACCCAGTACTTC. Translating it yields CASSQRGQGAETQYF.

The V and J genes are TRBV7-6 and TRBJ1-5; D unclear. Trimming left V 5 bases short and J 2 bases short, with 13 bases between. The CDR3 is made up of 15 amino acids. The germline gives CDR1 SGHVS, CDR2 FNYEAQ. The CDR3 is CASSLNPSGNQPQHF. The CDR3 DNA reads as TGTGCCAGCAGCCTAAATCCGTCTGGCAATCAGCCCCAGCATTTT. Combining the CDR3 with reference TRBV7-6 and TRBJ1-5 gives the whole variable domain GAGVSQSPRYKVTKRGQDVALRCDPISGHVSLYWYRQALGQGPEFLTYFNYEAQQDKSGLPNDRFSAERPEGSISTLTIQRTEQRDSAMYRCASSLNPSGNQPQHFGDGTRLSIL.

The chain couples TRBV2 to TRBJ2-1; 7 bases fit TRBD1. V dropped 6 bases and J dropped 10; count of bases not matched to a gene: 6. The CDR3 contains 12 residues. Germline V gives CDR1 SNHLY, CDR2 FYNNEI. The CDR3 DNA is TGTGCCAGCAGGACAGGGATTCGGGAGCAGTTCTTC. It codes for CASRTGIREQFF. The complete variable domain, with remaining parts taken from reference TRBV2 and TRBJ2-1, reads EPEVTQTPSHQVTQMGQEVILRCVPISNHLYFYWYRQILGQKVEFLVSFYNNEISEKSEIFDDQFSVERPDGSNFTLKIRSTKLEDSAMYFCASRTGIREQFFGPGTRLTVL.

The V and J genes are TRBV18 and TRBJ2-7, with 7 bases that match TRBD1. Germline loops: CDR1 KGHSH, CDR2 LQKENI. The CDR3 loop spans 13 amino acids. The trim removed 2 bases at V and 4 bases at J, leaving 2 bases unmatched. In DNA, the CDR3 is TGTGCCAGCTCACCAGGGGACAGATACGAGCAGTACTTC. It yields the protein CASSPGDRYEQYF.

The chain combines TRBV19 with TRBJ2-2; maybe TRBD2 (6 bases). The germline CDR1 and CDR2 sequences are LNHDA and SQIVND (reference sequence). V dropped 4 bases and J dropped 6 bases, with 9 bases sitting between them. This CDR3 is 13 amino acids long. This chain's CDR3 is CASSTGVSGELFF. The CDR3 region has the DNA TGTGCCAGTAGTACGGGAGTTTCCGGGGAGCTGTTTTTT.

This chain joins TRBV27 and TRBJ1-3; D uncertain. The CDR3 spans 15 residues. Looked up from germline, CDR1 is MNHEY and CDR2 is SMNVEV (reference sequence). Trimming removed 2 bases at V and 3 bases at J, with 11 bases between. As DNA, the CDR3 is TGTGCCAGCAGTTTAAGTCACGCGAATGGAAACACCATATATTTT. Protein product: CASSLSHANGNTIYF.

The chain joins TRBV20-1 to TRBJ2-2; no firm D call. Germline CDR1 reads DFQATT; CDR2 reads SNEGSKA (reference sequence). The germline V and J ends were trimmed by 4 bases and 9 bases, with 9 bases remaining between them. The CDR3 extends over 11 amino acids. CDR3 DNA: TGCAGTGCTATTAAACACAGGGAGCTGTTTTTT. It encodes CSAIKHRELFF.

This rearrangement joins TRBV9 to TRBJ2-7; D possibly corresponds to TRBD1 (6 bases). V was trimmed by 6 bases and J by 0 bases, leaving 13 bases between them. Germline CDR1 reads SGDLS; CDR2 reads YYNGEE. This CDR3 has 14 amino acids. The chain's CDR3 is CASNRGQSSYEQYF. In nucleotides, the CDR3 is TGTGCCAGCAACCGCGGACAGAGCTCCTACGAGCAGTACTTC.

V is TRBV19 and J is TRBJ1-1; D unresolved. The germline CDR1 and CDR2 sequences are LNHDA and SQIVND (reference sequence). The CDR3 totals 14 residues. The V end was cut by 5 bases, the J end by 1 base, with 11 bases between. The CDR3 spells CASSAWTGNTEAFF. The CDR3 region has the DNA TGTGCCAGTAGTGCCTGGACGGGGAACACTGAAGCTTTCTTT.

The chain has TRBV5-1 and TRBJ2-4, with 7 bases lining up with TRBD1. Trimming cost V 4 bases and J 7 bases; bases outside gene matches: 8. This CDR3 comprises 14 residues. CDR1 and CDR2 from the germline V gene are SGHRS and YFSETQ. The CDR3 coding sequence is TGCGCCAGCAGCATCGGGACAGTCGGTAACATTCAGTACTTC. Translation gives CASSIGTVGNIQYF.

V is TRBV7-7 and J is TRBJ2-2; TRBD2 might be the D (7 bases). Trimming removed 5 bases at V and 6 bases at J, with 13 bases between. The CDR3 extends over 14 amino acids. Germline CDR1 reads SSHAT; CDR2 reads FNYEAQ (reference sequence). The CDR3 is CASSPRGAPGELFF. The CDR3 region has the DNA TGTGCCAGCAGCCCCCGGGGGGCTCCCGGGGAGCTGTTTTTT. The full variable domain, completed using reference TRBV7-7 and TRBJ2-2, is GAGVSQSPRYKVTKRGQDVTLRCDPISSHATLYWYQQALGQGPEFLTYFNYEAQPDKSGLPSDRFSAERPEGSISTLTIQRTEQRDSAMYRCASSPRGAPGELFFGEGSRLTVL.

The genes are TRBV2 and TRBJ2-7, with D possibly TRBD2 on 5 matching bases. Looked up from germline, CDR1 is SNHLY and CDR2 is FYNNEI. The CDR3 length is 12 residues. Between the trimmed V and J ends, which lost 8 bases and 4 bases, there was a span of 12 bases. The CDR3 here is CASGRMTYEQYF. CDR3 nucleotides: TGTGCCAGCGGGAGAATGACTTACGAGCAGTACTTC.

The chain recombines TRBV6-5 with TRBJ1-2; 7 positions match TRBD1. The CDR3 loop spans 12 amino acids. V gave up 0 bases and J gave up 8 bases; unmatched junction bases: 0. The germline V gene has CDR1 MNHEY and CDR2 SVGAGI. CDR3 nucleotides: TGTGCCAGCAGTTACTCGGACAGGGGCTACACCTTC. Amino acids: CASSYSDRGYTF.